This T cell receptor (beta chain) came from a study of blood T cell repertoires in COVID-19 (dated by TCRdb to the early 2020s). Study-level background: Collaborator samples came from the United States, Italy and Spain and covered acute and convalescent phases of COVID-19. Where HLA class I and class II types were available, the types were taken from metadata supplied by the sample provider, not from assay-based typing. A freely available public database, intended as a resource for researchers studying the immune response to SARS-CoV-2, is where the repertoires were released. The sample metadata nearly always contained a de-identified subject ID, COVID-19 status, age in years and sex. The material from the prospective study consisted of cDNA or gDNA derived from T cells, B-cell-depleted T cells, or PBMCs. Samples were obtained from the ongoing ImmuneRACE study (first 160 participants) and from over a thousand subjects provided by 6 global collaborators. The dataset comprised deeply sampled blood TCRbeta repertoires from subjects exposed to, actively infected with, or recovered from COVID-19.

Study-level results and caveats: How much clinical and demographic metadata was included differed by source and by participant, and the metadata was provided uncurated.

Collaborating institutions collected whole blood in K2EDTA tubes following their own protocols. Collaborator samples were shipped for TCRbeta analysis as frozen whole blood, isolated PBMCs, or DNA extracted from either sample type. TCRbeta CDR3 regions were amplified from genomic DNA using the immunoSEQ Assay, a bias-controlled multiplex PCR. The original methods were these. Nucleated cell counts per sample were estimated from amplification of reference gene primers within the assay. To quantify the absolute abundance of each unique TCRbeta CDR3 rearrangement, sequence reads were collapsed and filtered. Productive Simpson clonality was computed per sample as the square root of Simpson's diversity index over productive rearrangements. Not all clones reach the TCRdb copy of this immuneACCESS table, which keeps in-frame sequences only. Checked studies attribute under half of the gap to unresolved V genes and leave the rest unexplained. V, J and clone size are taken as reported in that table, and D and trimming were inferred from the DNA itself. The sample data list more than 110,000 clones, and approximately 84% of these were observed just once. About 8% of the sample rests with the top ten.

On this clone: This receptor's antigen is unknown. No base quality values were provided; no much bigger clone lies one nucleotide off.

From a lookup of the germline V gene, CDR1 and CDR2 are SGHRS and YFSETQ. The germline V end is reduced by 4 bases and the J end by 1 base; junction bases left unmatched: 15. Inclusive of the bounding cysteine and phenylalanine, the CDR3 is 18 residues long. Only the CDR3 region is kept as DNA, spanning 54 bases read in frame from base 1. This TCR was recovered from a human donor in a cohort sampled during active COVID-19. The chain was built from TRBV5-1 and TRBJ1-2, with 8 middle bases fitting TRBD1. The sample consisted of peripheral blood. CDR3 reads: CASSRQTSGQGFNYGYTF. The DNA reads TGCGCCAGCAGCCGCCAAACCTCAGGACAGGGATTTAACTATGGCTACACCTTC.